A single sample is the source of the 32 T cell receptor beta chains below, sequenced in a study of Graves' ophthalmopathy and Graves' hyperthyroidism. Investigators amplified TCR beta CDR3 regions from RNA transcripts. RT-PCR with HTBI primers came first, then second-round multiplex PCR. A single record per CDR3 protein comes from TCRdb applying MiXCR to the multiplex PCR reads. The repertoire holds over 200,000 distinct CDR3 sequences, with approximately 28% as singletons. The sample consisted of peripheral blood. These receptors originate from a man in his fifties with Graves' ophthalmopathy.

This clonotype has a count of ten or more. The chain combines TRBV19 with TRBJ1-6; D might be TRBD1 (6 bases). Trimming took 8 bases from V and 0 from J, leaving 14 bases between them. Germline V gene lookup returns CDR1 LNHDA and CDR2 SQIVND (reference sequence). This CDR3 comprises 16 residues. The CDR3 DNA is TGTGCCAGTCGAAGACAGGAGCGCTCCTATAATTCACCCCTCCACTTT. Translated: CASRRQERSYNSPLHF.

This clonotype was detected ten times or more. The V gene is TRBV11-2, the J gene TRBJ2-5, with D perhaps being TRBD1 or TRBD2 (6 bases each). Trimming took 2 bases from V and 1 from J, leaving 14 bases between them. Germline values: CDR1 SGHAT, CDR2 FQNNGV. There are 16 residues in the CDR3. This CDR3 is CASSLLDGGGQETQYF. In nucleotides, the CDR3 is TGTGCCAGCAGCTTACTTGACGGGGGCGGCCAAGAGACCCAGTACTTC.

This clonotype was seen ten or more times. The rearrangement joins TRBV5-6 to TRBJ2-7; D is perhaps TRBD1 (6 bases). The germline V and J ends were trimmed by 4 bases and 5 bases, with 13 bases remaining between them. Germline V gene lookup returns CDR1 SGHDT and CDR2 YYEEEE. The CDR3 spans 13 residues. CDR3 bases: TGTGCCAGCAGCCAGGGGTCAAGGAACGAGCAGTACTTC. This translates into CASSQGSRNEQYF.

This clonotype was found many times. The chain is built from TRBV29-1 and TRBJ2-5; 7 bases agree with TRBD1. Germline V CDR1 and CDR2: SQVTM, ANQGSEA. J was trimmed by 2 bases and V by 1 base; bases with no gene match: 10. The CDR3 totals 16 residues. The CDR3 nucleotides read TGCAGCGTTGAAGTTGTGTTCGTGGGACAGCAAGAGACCCAGTACTTC. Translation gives CSVEVVFVGQQETQYF.

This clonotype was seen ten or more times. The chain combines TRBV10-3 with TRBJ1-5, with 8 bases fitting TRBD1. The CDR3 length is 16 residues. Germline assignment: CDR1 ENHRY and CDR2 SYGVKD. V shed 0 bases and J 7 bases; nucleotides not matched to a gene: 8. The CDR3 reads CAISESLTGAGQPQHF. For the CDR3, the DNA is TGTGCCATCAGTGAGTCCTTGACAGGGGCTGGACAGCCCCAGCATTTT.

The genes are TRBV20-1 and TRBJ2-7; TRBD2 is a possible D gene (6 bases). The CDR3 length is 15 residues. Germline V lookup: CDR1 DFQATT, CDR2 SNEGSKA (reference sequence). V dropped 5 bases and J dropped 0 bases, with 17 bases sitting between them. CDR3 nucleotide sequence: TGCAGTGCTTTCTCAGGGACTCTGAGCTCCTACGAGCAGTACTTC. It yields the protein CSAFSGTLSSYEQYF.

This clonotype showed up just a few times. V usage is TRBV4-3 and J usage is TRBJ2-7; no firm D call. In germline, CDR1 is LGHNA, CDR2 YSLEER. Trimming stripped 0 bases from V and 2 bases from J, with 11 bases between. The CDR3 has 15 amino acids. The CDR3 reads CASSQDRTPPYEQYF. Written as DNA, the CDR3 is TGCGCCAGCAGCCAAGATCGCACCCCGCCCTACGAGCAGTACTTC.

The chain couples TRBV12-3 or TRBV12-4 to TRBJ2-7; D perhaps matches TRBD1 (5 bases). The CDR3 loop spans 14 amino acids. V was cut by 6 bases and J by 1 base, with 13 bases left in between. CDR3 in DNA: TGTGCCAGCAGAAGTGGCGACAGATCCTACGAGCAGTACTTC. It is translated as CASRSGDRSYEQYF.

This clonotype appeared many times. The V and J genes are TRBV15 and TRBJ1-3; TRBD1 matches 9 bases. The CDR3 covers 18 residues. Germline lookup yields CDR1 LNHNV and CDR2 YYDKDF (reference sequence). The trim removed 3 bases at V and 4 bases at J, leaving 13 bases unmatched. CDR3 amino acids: CATSRRTGGGLSGNTIYF. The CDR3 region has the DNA TGTGCCACCAGCAGGCGAACAGGGGGCGGACTGTCGGGAAACACCATATATTTT.

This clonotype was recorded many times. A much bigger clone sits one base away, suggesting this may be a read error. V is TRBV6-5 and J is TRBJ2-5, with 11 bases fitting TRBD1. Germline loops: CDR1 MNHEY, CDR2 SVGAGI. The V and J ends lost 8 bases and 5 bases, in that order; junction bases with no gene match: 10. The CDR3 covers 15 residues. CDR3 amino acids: CASRPGTGGWETQYF. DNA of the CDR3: TGTGCCAGCCGTCCCGGGACAGGGGGTTGGGAGACCCAGTACTTC.

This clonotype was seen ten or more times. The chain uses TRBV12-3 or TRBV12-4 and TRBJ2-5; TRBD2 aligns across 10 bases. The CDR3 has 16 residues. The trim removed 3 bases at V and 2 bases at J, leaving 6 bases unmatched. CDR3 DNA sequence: TGTGCCAGCAGTTTCATGAGCGGGAGGGGTCAAGAGACCCAGTACTTC. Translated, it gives CASSFMSGRGQETQYF.

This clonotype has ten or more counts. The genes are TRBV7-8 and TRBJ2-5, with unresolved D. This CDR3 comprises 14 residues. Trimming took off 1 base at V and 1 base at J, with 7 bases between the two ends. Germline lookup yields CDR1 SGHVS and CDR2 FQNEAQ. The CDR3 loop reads CASSLDYSQETQYF. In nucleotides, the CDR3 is TGTGCCAGCAGCTTAGACTACTCCCAAGAGACCCAGTACTTC.

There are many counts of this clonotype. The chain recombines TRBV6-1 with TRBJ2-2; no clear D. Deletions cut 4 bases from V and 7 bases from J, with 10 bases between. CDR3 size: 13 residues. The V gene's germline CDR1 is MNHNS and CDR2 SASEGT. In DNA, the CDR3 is TGTGCCAGCAGTGGTATTGCAGTCGGGGAGCTGTTTTTT. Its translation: CASSGIAVGELFF.

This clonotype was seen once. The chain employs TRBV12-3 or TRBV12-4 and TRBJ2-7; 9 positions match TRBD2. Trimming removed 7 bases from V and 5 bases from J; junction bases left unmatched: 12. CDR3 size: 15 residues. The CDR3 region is CASTAFSGSVHEQYF. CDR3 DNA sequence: TGTGCCAGCACGGCATTTAGCGGGAGTGTCCACGAGCAGTACTTC.

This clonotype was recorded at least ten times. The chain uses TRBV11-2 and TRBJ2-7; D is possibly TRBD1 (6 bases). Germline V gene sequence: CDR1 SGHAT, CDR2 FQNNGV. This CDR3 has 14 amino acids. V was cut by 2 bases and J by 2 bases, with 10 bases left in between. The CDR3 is CASSLTRGAYEQYF. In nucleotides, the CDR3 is TGTGCCAGCAGCTTAACCAGGGGAGCCTACGAGCAGTACTTC.

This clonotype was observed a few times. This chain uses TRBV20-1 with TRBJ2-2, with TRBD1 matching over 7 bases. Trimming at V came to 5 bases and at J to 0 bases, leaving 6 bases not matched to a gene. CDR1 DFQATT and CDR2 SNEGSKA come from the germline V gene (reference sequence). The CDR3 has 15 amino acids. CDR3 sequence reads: CSASPQGANTGELFF. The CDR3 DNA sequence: TGCAGTGCTTCCCCCCAGGGGGCGAACACCGGGGAGCTGTTTTTT.

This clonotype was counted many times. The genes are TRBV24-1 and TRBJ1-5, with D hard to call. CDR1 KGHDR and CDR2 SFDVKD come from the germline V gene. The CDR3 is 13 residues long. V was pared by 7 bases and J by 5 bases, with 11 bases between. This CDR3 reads CATSATPYQPQHF. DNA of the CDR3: TGTGCCACCAGCGCGACTCCGTATCAGCCCCAGCATTTT.

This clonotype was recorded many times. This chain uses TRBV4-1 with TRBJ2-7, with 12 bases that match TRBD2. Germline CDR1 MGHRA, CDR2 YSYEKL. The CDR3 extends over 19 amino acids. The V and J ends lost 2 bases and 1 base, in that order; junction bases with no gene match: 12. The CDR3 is CASSQRAGLAGDNSYEQYF. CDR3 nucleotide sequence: TGCGCCAGCAGCCAAAGGGCGGGACTAGCGGGCGATAATTCCTACGAGCAGTACTTC.

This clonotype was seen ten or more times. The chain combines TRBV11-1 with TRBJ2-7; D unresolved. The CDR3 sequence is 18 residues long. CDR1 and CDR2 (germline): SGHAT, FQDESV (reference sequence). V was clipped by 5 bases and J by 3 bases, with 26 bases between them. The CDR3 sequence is CASSPPSVNRVDFYEQYF. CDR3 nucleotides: TGTGCCAGCAGCCCCCCGAGTGTAAACAGAGTGGATTTCTACGAGCAGTACTTC.

CDR3 coding DNA: TGTGCCAGCATAGAGACAGGGGCGAACACTGAAGCTTTCTTT. It translates to CASIETGANTEAFF. V gene TRBV28 combines with J gene TRBJ1-1, with 8 nucleotides matching TRBD1. CDR3 size: 14 residues. The junction had 5 bases not matched to a gene; V was cut back by 7 bases and J by 1 base. From germline, CDR1 is MDHEN and CDR2 SYDVKM.

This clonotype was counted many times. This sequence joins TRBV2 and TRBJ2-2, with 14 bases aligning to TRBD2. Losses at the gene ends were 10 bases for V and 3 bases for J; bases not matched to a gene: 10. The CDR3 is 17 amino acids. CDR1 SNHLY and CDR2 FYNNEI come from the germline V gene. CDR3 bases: TGTGCCACCCGCCCGGGACTAGCGGGAGTGTACACCGGGGAGCTGTTTTTT. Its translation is CATRPGLAGVYTGELFF.

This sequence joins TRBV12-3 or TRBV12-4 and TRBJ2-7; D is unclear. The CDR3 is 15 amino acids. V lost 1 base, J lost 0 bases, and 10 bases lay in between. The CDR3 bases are TGTGCCAGCAGTTTAGTATCTGCTAGCTCCTACGAGCAGTACTTC. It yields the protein CASSLVSASSYEQYF.

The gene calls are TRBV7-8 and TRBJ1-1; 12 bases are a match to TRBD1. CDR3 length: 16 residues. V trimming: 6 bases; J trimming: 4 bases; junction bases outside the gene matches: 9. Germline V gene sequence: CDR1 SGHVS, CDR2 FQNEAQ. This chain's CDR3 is CASREGTGGRGTEAFF. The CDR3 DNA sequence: TGTGCCAGCAGGGAGGGGACAGGGGGCCGTGGCACTGAAGCTTTCTTT.

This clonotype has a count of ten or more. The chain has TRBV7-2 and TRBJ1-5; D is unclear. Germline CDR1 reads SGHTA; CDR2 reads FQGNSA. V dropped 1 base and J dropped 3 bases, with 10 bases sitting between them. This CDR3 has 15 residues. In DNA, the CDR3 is TGTGCCAGCAGCTTAGATCACCAGGACAATCAGCCCCAGCATTTT. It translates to CASSLDHQDNQPQHF.

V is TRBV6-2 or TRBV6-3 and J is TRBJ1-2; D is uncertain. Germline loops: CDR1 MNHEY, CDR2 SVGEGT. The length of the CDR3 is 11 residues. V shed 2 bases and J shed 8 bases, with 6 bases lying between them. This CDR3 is CASSYGRGYTF. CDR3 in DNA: TGTGCCAGCAGTTACGGGCGCGGCTACACCTTC.

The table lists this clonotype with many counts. The CDR3 sequence is CSVEEPGQVTGNTIYF. CDR3 nucleotides: TGCAGCGTTGAGGAGCCGGGACAGGTCACTGGAAACACCATATATTTT. The chain employs TRBV29-1 and TRBJ1-3, with 8 positions matching TRBD1. The CDR3 length is 16 residues. V was clipped by 3 bases and J by 2 bases; unmatched bases: 9. Germline CDR1 reads SQVTM; CDR2 reads ANQGSEA.

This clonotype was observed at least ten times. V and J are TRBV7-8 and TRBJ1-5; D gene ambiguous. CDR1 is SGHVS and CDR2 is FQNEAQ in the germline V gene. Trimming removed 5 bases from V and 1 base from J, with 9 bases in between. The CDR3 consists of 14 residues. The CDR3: CASSPGISNQPQHF. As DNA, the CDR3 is TGTGCCAGCAGCCCCGGGATCAGCAATCAGCCCCAGCATTTT.

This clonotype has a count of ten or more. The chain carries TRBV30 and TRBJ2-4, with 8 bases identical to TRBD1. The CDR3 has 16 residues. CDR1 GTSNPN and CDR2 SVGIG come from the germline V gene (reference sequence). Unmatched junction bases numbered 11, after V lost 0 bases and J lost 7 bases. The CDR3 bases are TGTGCCTGGAGTGTACTCGGCAGGGGGCTCCCGAACATTCAGTACTTC. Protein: CAWSVLGRGLPNIQYF.

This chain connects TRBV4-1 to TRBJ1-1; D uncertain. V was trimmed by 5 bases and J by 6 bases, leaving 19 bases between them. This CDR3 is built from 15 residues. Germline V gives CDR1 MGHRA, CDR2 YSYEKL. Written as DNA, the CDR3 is TGCGCCAGCAGCTTGGGAGTCGATGGATACGCTGAAGCTTTCTTT. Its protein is CASSLGVDGYAEAFF.

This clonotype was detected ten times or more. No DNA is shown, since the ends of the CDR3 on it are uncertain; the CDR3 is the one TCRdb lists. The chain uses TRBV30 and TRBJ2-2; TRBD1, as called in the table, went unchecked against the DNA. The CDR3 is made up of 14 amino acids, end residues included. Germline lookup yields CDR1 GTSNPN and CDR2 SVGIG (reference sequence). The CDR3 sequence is CAWSRGQSPGSCFF.

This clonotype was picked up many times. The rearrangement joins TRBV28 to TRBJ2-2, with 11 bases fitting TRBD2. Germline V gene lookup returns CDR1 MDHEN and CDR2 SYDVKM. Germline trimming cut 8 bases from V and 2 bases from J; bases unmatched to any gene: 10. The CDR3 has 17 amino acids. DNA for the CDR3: TGTGCCAGCGGAAGTACCGGGACTAGCGGAAACACCGGGGAGCTGTTTTTT. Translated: CASGSTGTSGNTGELFF. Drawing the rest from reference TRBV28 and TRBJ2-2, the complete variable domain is DVKVTQSSRYLVKRTGEKVFLECVQDMDHENMFWYRQDPGLGLRLIYFSYDVKMKEKGDIPEGYSVSREKKERFSLILESASTNQTSMYLCASGSTGTSGNTGELFFGEGSRLTVL.

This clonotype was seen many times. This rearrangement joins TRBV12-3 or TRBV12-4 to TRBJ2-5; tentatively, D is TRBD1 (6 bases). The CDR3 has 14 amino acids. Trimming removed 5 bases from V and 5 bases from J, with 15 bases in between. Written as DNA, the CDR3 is TGTGCCAGCAGTCTAACGGGGACATTGGAGACCCAGTACTTC. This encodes CASSLTGTLETQYF.